This TCR beta chain derives from a study of blood T cells in healthy people across ages. As regards this clonotype: Its target is unknown.

Each of the donors had 9 to 10 milliliters of peripheral blood drawn into EDTA-treated Vacutainer tubes. V was clipped by 5 bases and J by 5 bases, with 18 bases between them. The CDR3 runs to 15 residues. Per germline, CDR1 SGHTA and CDR2 FQGNSA. Combining a sample-barcoded 5' primer with a J-beta primer mix, a second PCR ran for roughly 7 to 11 cycles. TCRdb reprocessed the 5' RACE reads via MiXCR and lists one record per CDR3 protein. The sample has roughly 1.5 million distinct CDR3 sequences, 35% to 45% seen once. Broader study findings: Researchers deemed the diversity estimates from one million T cells underestimates. Observed TCR beta diversity per million T cells went down as age went up. This fall followed a roughly linear course with age.

The sample consisted of blood. The source is a young woman in good health. The rearrangement links TRBV7-2 to TRBJ1-2; a weak D match, TRBD1 (6 bases). The CDR3 spells CASSTTRGRRYGYTF. The CDR3 bases are TGTGCCAGCAGCACGACACGGGGGCGCCGGTATGGCTACACCTTC. Looking up the rest from reference TRBV7-2 and TRBJ1-2 gives the full variable domain: GAGVSQSPSNKVTEKGKDVELRCDPISGHTALYWYRQSLGQGLEFLIYFQGNSAPDKSGLPSDRFSAERTGGSVSTLTIQRTQQEDSAVYLCASSTTRGRRYGYTFGSGTRLTVV.